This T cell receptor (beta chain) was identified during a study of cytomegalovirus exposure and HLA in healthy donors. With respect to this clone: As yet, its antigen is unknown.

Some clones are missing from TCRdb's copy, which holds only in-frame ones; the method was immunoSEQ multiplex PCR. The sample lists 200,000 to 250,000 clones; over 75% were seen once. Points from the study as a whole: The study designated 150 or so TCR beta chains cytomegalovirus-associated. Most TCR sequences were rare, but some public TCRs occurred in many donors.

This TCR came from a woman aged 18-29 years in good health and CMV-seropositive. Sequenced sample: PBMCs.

The CDR3 sequence: CATSRDQGFGNQPQHF. For the CDR3, the DNA is TGTGCCACCAGCAGAGACCAGGGGTTCGGCAATCAGCCCCAGCATTTT. The chain uses TRBV15 and TRBJ1-5, with a tentative D call TRBD1 (6 bases). V was pared by 0 bases and J by 2 bases, with 11 bases between. The CDR3 covers 16 residues. Germline V CDR1 and CDR2: LNHNV, YYDKDF (reference sequence).